A single sample is the source of the 14 T cell receptor beta chains below, sequenced in a study of blood T cell repertoires in COVID-19. Assay used: immunoSEQ multiplex PCR; TCRdb lists only in-frame clones, some missing. Of roughly 200,000 clones listed, 85% to 90% are singletons. Sequencing was carried out using peripheral blood. These receptors all come from a person aged 65 to 85 with COVID-19, enrolled during active disease.

This chain links TRBV28 with TRBJ1-2, with a possible D match to TRBD1 (5 bases). Trimming stripped 11 bases from V and 3 bases from J, with 13 bases between. This CDR3 comprises 12 residues. Germline-derived CDR1 and CDR2 are MDHEN and SYDVKM. This chain's CDR3 is CACRQGYYGYTF. CDR3 sequence (DNA): TGTGCCTGCCGGCAGGGTTACTATGGCTACACCTTC.

Worth noting for this clone: This sample includes further DNA sequences coding for the same CDR3. The chain is built from TRBV19 and TRBJ2-7; 8 nucleotides line up with TRBD1. V was clipped by 5 bases and J by 0 bases; unmatched bases: 3. The CDR3 is 14 residues long. Germline loops: CDR1 LNHDA, CDR2 SQIVND (reference sequence). The CDR3 is CASSFGQGSYEQYF. For the CDR3, the DNA is TGTGCCAGTAGTTTCGGACAGGGCTCCTACGAGCAGTACTTC.

The chain links TRBV7-9 to TRBJ1-1, with D unresolved. V was shortened by 0 bases and J by 8 bases, with 10 bases between the two germline ends. The CDR3 consists of 13 residues. Germline values: CDR1 SEHNR, CDR2 FQNEAQ (reference sequence). CDR3 protein: CASSLAVGAEAFF. DNA of the CDR3: TGTGCCAGCAGCTTAGCGGTCGGAGCCGAAGCTTTCTTT.

This clone was observed a handful of times. This chain joins TRBV7-2 and TRBJ2-1; TRBD2 agrees at 9 bases. The CDR3 spans 17 residues. Germline V gives CDR1 SGHTA, CDR2 FQGNSA. V shed 8 bases, J shed 0 bases, and the junction held 11 bases outside the gene matches. The CDR3 spells CASAQDQAGGSYNEQFF. The CDR3 DNA reads as TGTGCCAGCGCCCAAGATCAAGCGGGAGGCTCCTACAATGAGCAGTTCTTC.

The chain has TRBV6-5 and TRBJ2-3, with TRBD2 matching 7 bases. The CDR3 spans 13 residues. Germline CDR1 and CDR2: MNHEY and SVGAGI. Losses at the gene ends were 6 bases for V and 11 bases for J; bases not matched to a gene: 11. The CDR3 is CASSRETSAKQYF. The DNA of the CDR3 is TGTGCCAGCAGCCGAGAAACTAGCGCTAAGCAGTATTTT.

The J gene is TRBJ2-1, the V gene TRBV7-9, with 8 bases that match TRBD2. This CDR3 contains 19 residues. Germline trimming cut 2 bases from V and 8 bases from J; bases unmatched to any gene: 20. CDR1 SEHNR and CDR2 FQNEAQ come from the germline V gene (reference sequence). The CDR3 DNA follows: TGTGCCAGCAGCTTATTTCCCCCCGGGGGCGGGGGGAAGGAGGATGAGCAGTTCTTC. Its protein product is CASSLFPPGGGGKEDEQFF.

V usage is TRBV6-2 or TRBV6-3 and J usage is TRBJ2-7, with a tentative D call TRBD2 (5 bases). CDR1 is MNHEY and CDR2 is SVGEGT in the germline V gene. The CDR3 loop spans 14 amino acids. Trimming pared 0 bases from V and 7 bases from J, leaving 13 bases between. The CDR3 loop is CASSYSRGLGEQYF. The CDR3 DNA sequence: TGTGCCAGCAGTTACTCTCGGGGTTTGGGAGAGCAGTACTTC.

The chain employs TRBV20-1 and TRBJ2-7; D call uncertain. CDR1 and CDR2 (germline): DFQATT, SNEGSKA (reference sequence). The CDR3 runs to 11 residues. The V gene lost 3 bases and the J gene lost 5 bases, with 8 bases spanning the gap. The CDR3 bases are TGCAGTGCTAGGTGGCAGGACGAGCAGTACTTC. Its protein is CSARWQDEQYF.

The chain joins TRBV28 to TRBJ1-6; TRBD1 is a possible D gene (5 bases). V lost 2 bases and J lost 14, with 22 bases in between. Germline-derived CDR1 and CDR2 are MDHEN and SYDVKM. This CDR3 spans 16 amino acids. The CDR3 nucleotides are TGTGCCAGCAGTTTAGGTCGGGGGACCGGATCTTATACCCTCCACTTT. It specifies CASSLGRGTGSYTLHF. Full variable domain (rest looked up from reference TRBV28 and TRBJ1-6): DVKVTQSSRYLVKRTGEKVFLECVQDMDHENMFWYRQDPGLGLRLIYFSYDVKMKEKGDIPEGYSVSREKKERFSLILESASTNQTSMYLCASSLGRGTGSYTLHFGNGTRLTVT.

This chain joins TRBV7-9 and TRBJ2-6, with a tentative D call TRBD1 (5 bases). This CDR3 contains 15 residues. Per the germline V gene, CDR1 is SEHNR and CDR2 is FQNEAQ (reference sequence). Trimming left V 0 bases short and J 2 bases short, with 5 bases between. For the CDR3, the DNA is TGTGCCAGCAGCTTAGCAGGGGCTGGGGCCAACGTCCTGACTTTC. Encoded protein: CASSLAGAGANVLTF.

The chain combines TRBV7-2 with TRBJ1-4; D is possibly TRBD1 (5 bases). Trimming took 5 bases from V and 6 from J, leaving 10 bases between them. This CDR3 comprises 13 residues. The germline V gene has CDR1 SGHTA and CDR2 FQGNSA. CDR3 bases: TGTGCCAGCAGCCAAGGGGTAGATGAAAAACTGTTTTTT. This sequence encodes CASSQGVDEKLFF.

The rearrangement links TRBV7-6 to TRBJ2-1; the D gene is possibly TRBD2 (5 bases). V gave up 2 bases and J gave up 6 bases, with 14 bases separating them. The CDR3 is made up of 15 amino acids. The germline V gene has CDR1 SGHVS and CDR2 FNYEAQ. The CDR3 loop is CASSLLYESGNEQFF. The CDR3 DNA sequence: TGTGCCAGCAGCTTATTATACGAAAGCGGCAATGAGCAGTTCTTC. The full variable domain, in which reference TRBV7-6 and TRBJ2-1 provide the parts outside the CDR3, is GAGVSQSPRYKVTKRGQDVALRCDPISGHVSLYWYRQALGQGPEFLTYFNYEAQQDKSGLPNDRFSAERPEGSISTLTIQRTEQRDSAMYRCASSLLYESGNEQFFGPGTRLTVL.

The chain recombines TRBV5-6 with TRBJ1-5; TRBD1 is a possible D gene (5 bases). The CDR3 is 14 residues long. V lost 3 bases, J lost 8 bases, and 15 bases lay in between. Germline CDR1 is SGHDT and CDR2 is YYEEEE. The chain's CDR3 is CASSSGLGVEPQHF. CDR3 bases: TGTGCCAGCAGCTCGGGACTGGGTGTTGAGCCCCAGCATTTT.

This clone came up a few times. The chain is built from TRBV18 and TRBJ1-2; D might be TRBD1 (6 bases). The CDR3 is 15 amino acids. Germline CDR1 and CDR2: KGHSH and LQKENI. V lost 2 bases and J 0 bases, leaving 10 bases between the germline ends. The CDR3 here is CASSPTGMANYGYTF. The CDR3 coding sequence is TGTGCCAGCTCACCAACAGGGATGGCTAACTATGGCTACACCTTC.